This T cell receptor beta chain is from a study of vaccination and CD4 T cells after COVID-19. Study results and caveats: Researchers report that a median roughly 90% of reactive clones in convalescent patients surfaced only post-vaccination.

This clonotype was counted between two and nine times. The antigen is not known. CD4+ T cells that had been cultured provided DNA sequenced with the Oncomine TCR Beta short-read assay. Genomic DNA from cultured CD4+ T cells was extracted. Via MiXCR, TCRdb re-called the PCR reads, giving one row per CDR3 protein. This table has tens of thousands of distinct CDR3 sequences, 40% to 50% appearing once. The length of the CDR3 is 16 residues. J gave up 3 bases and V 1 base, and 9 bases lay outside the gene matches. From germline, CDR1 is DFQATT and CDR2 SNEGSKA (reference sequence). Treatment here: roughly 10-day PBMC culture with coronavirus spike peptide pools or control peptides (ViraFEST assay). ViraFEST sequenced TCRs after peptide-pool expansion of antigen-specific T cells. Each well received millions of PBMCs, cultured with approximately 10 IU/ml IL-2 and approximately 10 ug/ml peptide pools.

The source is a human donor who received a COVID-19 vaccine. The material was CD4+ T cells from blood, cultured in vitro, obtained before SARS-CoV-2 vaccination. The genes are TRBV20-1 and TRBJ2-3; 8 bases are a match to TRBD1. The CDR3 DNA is TGCAGTGCTAGAGGGGCGGACAGGGTCGGGACAGATACGCAGTATTTT. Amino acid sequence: CSARGADRVGTDTQYF.